The next 23 T cell receptor beta chains were all read from a single sample in a study of technical replicates of blood from a few donors. Only in-frame clones appear in the TCRdb table, and some are missing; sequencing was by immunoSEQ multiplex PCR. This sample has tens of thousands of clones, with approximately 90% found just once. The sample comprised T cells isolated from PBMCs. The origin of the receptors is a human donor in good health.

CDR3 nucleotides: TGTGCCAGCAGTTTAGGACAGGGAAACTATGGCTACACCTTC. Residues: CASSLGQGNYGYTF. The chain uses TRBV27 and TRBJ1-2, with 8 bases identical to TRBD1. J lost 2 bases, V lost 2 bases, and 1 base had no gene match. The CDR3 consists of 14 residues. Per the germline V gene, CDR1 is MNHEY and CDR2 is SMNVEV (reference sequence).

This clone showed up just once. The rearrangement uses TRBV7-3 and TRBJ2-1, with D perhaps matching TRBD1 (5 bases). Germline V lookup: CDR1 SGHTA, CDR2 FQGTGA. V lost 10 bases, J lost 6 bases, and 22 bases lay in between. The CDR3 sequence is 15 residues long. The CDR3 coding sequence is TGTGCCACCCCCCAGGGAACCCCCGGGCGCAATGAGCAGTTCTTC. This codes for CATPQGTPGRNEQFF.

The genes are TRBV9 and TRBJ2-7; 7 bases line up with TRBD2. The trim removed 0 bases at V and 5 bases at J, leaving 5 bases unmatched. The CDR3 sequence is 14 residues long. Germline CDR1 SGDLS, CDR2 YYNGEE. The CDR3 nucleotides read TGTGCCAGCAGCGTAGGGGGGGGAGTCAACGAGCAGTACTTC. Translating it yields CASSVGGGVNEQYF.

V usage is TRBV4-1 and J usage is TRBJ2-2, with D possibly being TRBD2 (7 bases). The CDR3 totals 16 residues. CDR1 and CDR2 (germline): MGHRA, YSYEKL. V was pared by 4 bases and J by 5 bases, with 17 bases between. The CDR3 spells CASSRMGGPPTGELFF. The CDR3 DNA sequence: TGCGCCAGCAGCCGCATGGGGGGGCCACCTACCGGGGAGCTGTTTTTT.

This clone was seen a handful of times. This chain uses TRBV7-2 with TRBJ1-2; tentative D call: TRBD1 (6 bases). The CDR3 extends over 15 amino acids. In germline, CDR1 is SGHTA, CDR2 FQGNSA. Trimming took off 4 bases at V and 2 bases at J, with 14 bases between the two ends. CDR3 DNA: TGTGCCAGCAGCTCTACAGGGTCAACCAACTATGGCTACACCTTC. Its translation is CASSSTGSTNYGYTF.

This sequence joins TRBV9 and TRBJ1-6, with 9 nucleotides matching TRBD1. CDR3 length equals 15 residues. Germline V gives CDR1 SGDLS, CDR2 YYNGEE. The trim removed 0 bases at V and 7 bases at J, leaving 2 bases unmatched. The CDR3 loop reads CASSVGTGENSPLHF. The CDR3 nucleotides read TGTGCCAGCAGCGTAGGGACAGGGGAGAATTCACCCCTCCACTTT.

The gene calls are TRBV6-5 and TRBJ1-1, with D possibly being TRBD1 (5 bases). This CDR3 comprises 14 residues. The germline CDR1 and CDR2 sequences are MNHEY and SVGAGI. V dropped 5 bases and J dropped 4 bases, with 14 bases sitting between them. CDR3 coding DNA: TGTGCCAGCAGTCTCAACGGGGGGGGCACTGAAGCTTTCTTT. It yields the protein CASSLNGGGTEAFF.

This clone was recorded once. The CDR3 loop reads CASSLGAGTGFYEQYF. CDR3 DNA: TGTGCCAGCAGCTTAGGAGCCGGGACAGGGTTCTACGAGCAGTACTTC. J is TRBJ2-7 and V is TRBV7-2; 9 bases map to TRBD1. The length of the CDR3 is 16 residues. The V gene end was trimmed by 1 base and the J gene end by 3 bases; junction bases not matched to a gene: 7. CDR1 is SGHTA and CDR2 is FQGNSA in the germline V gene.

The table lists this clone with a count of one. The J gene is TRBJ1-4, the V gene TRBV6-6, with a weak D call TRBD1 (5 bases). CDR1 MNHNY and CDR2 SVGAGI come from the germline V gene (reference sequence). Trimming took 0 bases from V and 7 from J, leaving 12 bases between them. This CDR3 is built from 15 residues. The CDR3, as DNA: TGTGCCAGCAGTTACTCACCCAGGGAGGGTGAAAAACTGTTTTTT. Its protein is CASSYSPREGEKLFF.

The genes are TRBV29-1 and TRBJ2-7; 9 nucleotides agree with TRBD1. The CDR3 consists of 14 residues. The V and J ends lost 6 bases and 3 bases, in that order; junction bases with no gene match: 9. Germline V gene sequence: CDR1 SQVTM, CDR2 ANQGSEA. The CDR3: CSVEDRGRNYEQYF. CDR3 sequence (DNA): TGCAGCGTCGAGGACAGGGGCCGAAACTACGAGCAGTACTTC.

The rearrangement joins TRBV28 to TRBJ2-3; 7 bases are a match to TRBD1. V lost 5 bases and J lost 8; bases outside the gene matches: 10. The CDR3 consists of 14 residues. Germline V gene sequence: CDR1 MDHEN, CDR2 SYDVKM. CDR3 DNA: TGTGCCAGCAGTCCGACAGGGTTTAGGGGTACGCAGTATTTT. This encodes CASSPTGFRGTQYF.

The chain links TRBV7-9 to TRBJ2-5; 8 bases are shared with TRBD1. The germline gives CDR1 SEHNR, CDR2 FQNEAQ (reference sequence). The CDR3 covers 15 residues. The V gene end was trimmed by 5 bases and the J gene end by 5 bases; junction bases not matched to a gene: 10. The CDR3 DNA sequence: TGTGCCAGCAGCCGCCCAGACAGGGGCTTGGAGACCCAGTACTTC. Protein: CASSRPDRGLETQYF. The full variable domain, with the rest looked up from reference TRBV7-9 and TRBJ2-5, is DTGVSQNPRHKITKRGQNVTFRCDPISEHNRLYWYRQTLGQGPEFLTYFQNEAQLEKSRLLSDRFSAERPKGSFSTLEIQRTEQGDSAMYLCASSRPDRGLETQYFGPGTRLLVL.

The V gene is TRBV2, the J gene TRBJ1-1; 7 bases fit TRBD1. Germline V gene data show CDR1 as SNHLY and CDR2 as FYNNEI. The CDR3 contains 16 residues. V lost 6 bases and J lost 1; bases outside the gene matches: 11. The DNA for the CDR3 is TGTGCCAGCAGCCCAGGGGGGCAGGTGGGGAACACTGAAGCTTTCTTT. This codes for CASSPGGQVGNTEAFF.

This clone was detected only once. The J gene is TRBJ1-1, the V gene TRBV28; tentatively, D is TRBD1 (6 bases). The V end was cut by 7 bases, the J end by 2 bases, with 14 bases between. There are 14 residues in the CDR3. Germline-derived CDR1 and CDR2 are MDHEN and SYDVKM. The CDR3 coding sequence is TGTGCCAGCATCGACAGGACTAGAAACACTGAAGCTTTCTTT. This gives the protein CASIDRTRNTEAFF.

The chain couples TRBV6-5 to TRBJ1-4, with D possibly matching TRBD1 (6 bases). Germline loops: CDR1 MNHEY, CDR2 SVGAGI. This CDR3 contains 14 residues. V lost 1 base, J lost 7 bases, and 10 bases lay in between. The DNA of the CDR3 is TGTGCCAGCAGTTACTTGGGGGCCGGTGAAAAACTGTTTTTT. Protein product: CASSYLGAGEKLFF.

The chain is built from TRBV6-1 and TRBJ1-1; D gene ambiguous. V was trimmed by 8 bases and J by 4 bases, leaving 17 bases between them. Germline V gene sequence: CDR1 MNHNS, CDR2 SASEGT. The CDR3 has 14 residues. The CDR3 DNA reads as TGTGCCAGCTCCCCGGGGAAGGAGTTCACTGAAGCTTTCTTT. This sequence encodes CASSPGKEFTEAFF.

CDR3 sequence: CASSALTGTYEQYF. DNA of the CDR3: TGTGCCAGCAGCGCCCTTACAGGAACCTACGAGCAGTACTTC. The rearrangement uses TRBV5-6 and TRBJ2-7; perhaps TRBD1 as D (5 bases). V was clipped by 4 bases and J by 2 bases, with 13 bases between them. Germline loops: CDR1 SGHDT, CDR2 YYEEEE. The CDR3 extends over 14 amino acids.

The chain joins TRBV5-1 to TRBJ2-7; D may be TRBD1 (6 bases). In germline, CDR1 is SGHRS, CDR2 YFSETQ. V dropped 0 bases and J dropped 1 base, with 11 bases sitting between them. CDR3 length: 15 residues. The CDR3 sequence: CASSLVQGVSYEQYF. The CDR3 DNA reads TGCGCCAGCAGCTTGGTACAGGGCGTTTCCTACGAGCAGTACTTC.

This chain joins TRBV7-6 and TRBJ2-1, with 7 bases identical to TRBD2. Germline-derived CDR1 and CDR2 are SGHVS and FNYEAQ. The V segment lost 2 bases and the J segment 4 bases; nucleotides outside the gene matches: 17. The CDR3 length is 19 residues. The CDR3 reads CASSLSPLEKKRGYNEQFF. For the CDR3, the DNA is TGTGCCAGCAGCTTATCCCCCCTAGAGAAGAAGCGGGGTTACAATGAGCAGTTCTTC.

The chain is built from TRBV9 and TRBJ1-2; 7 nucleotides match TRBD1. CDR1 is SGDLS, CDR2 YYNGEE, per germline. The CDR3 has 13 residues. The V segment lost 3 bases and the J segment 4 bases; nucleotides outside the gene matches: 3. CDR3 DNA sequence: TGTGCCAGCAGCGAGACAGGGATCTATGGCTACACCTTC. Translation: CASSETGIYGYTF.

V is TRBV10-3 and J is TRBJ2-7; D remains ambiguous. CDR1 and CDR2 from the germline V gene are ENHRY and SYGVKD. This CDR3 is 11 amino acids long. Between the trimmed V and J ends, which lost 7 bases and 3 bases, there was a span of 7 bases. CDR3 protein: CAITTGYEQYF. The CDR3 bases are TGTGCCATCACCACCGGCTACGAGCAGTACTTC.

This rearrangement joins TRBV9 to TRBJ2-7, with 8 bases matching TRBD2. CDR3 size: 15 residues. Germline trimming cut 0 bases from V and 0 bases from J; bases unmatched to any gene: 2. The germline CDR1 and CDR2 sequences are SGDLS and YYNGEE. The CDR3, as DNA: TGTGCCAGCAGCGTAGGAGGGACTAGCTCCTACGAGCAGTACTTC. This encodes CASSVGGTSSYEQYF.

This clone was recorded once. The chain couples TRBV25-1 to TRBJ2-5; D may be TRBD1 (6 bases). The germline V gene encodes CDR1 MGHDK and CDR2 SYGVNS. V was clipped by 7 bases and J by 4 bases, with 10 bases between them. The CDR3 loop spans 12 amino acids. The CDR3 bases are TGTGCCAGCACGACAGGAAGAGAGACCCAGTACTTC. Translation: CASTTGRETQYF.